This TCR beta chain was documented in a study of T cell responses to AZD1222 COVID-19 vaccine. Study results and limitations: Compared with day 0, the breadth and depth of the Spike-specific TCR repertoire rose significantly after two doses of AZD1222. Mapped onto spike, vaccine-associated CD4 TCRs spanned it and were dominant at 160-218 and 743-854. Among AZD1222 vaccinees, only five or six were seropositive at baseline.

A remark on this clone: Its antigen remains unknown.

The repertoire was sequenced with immunoSEQ multiplex PCR; TCRdb's copy has only in-frame clones and lacks some. The sample records 100,000 to 150,000 clones, just over 90% being singletons. Germline-derived CDR1 and CDR2 are SQVTM and ANQGSEA. The CDR3 extends over 13 amino acids. Trimming left V 4 bases short and J 0 bases short, with 7 bases between. The specimen was peripheral blood, collected on day 0 of AZD1222 vaccination. This TCR was sampled from an adult in good health. V is TRBV29-1 and J is TRBJ1-3; no firm D call. Here the CDR3 reads CSVGRSSGNTIYF. The CDR3 nucleotides read TGCAGCGTTGGGCGAAGCTCTGGAAACACCATATATTTT.